Listed below are T cell receptor beta chains from one sample, sequenced in a study of cytomegalovirus exposure and HLA in healthy donors. TCRdb keeps only in-frame clones here, not all; method: immunoSEQ multiplex PCR. The table includes about 160,000 clones, 63% detected once. The sequencing input was PBMCs. The origin of the receptors is a woman aged 60-70 years in good health and CMV-seropositive. Each CDR3 is given without its conserved first and last residue. D genes are given only for firm matches. Clone size appears in some rows only: once, few, many, or a class for an expanded clone.

v_call	cdr3_length	j_call	clone_size	d_call	cdr3_aa
TRBV6-1	9	TRBJ2-5	NA	NA	ASSDSGTQY
TRBV21-1	15	TRBJ2-6	NA	NA	ASLGAGKGSGANVLT
TRBV2	11	TRBJ1-2	NA	TRBD1	ASSAGQGYGYT
TRBV7-7	12	TRBJ2-7	NA	TRBD2	ASSRTSGIGEQY
TRBV6-1	11	TRBJ1-2	NA	NA	ASSETWGRGYT
TRBV5-1	12	TRBJ2-2	NA	TRBD1	ASSLDRGPGELF
TRBV11-2	12	TRBJ1-1	few	NA	ASSGFRGTTEAF
TRBV9	13	TRBJ1-2	NA	TRBD1	ASSATRQGAYGYT
TRBV11-2	13	TRBJ2-1	NA	TRBD2	ASSARLAGDNEQF
TRBV9	12	TRBJ2-5	NA	TRBD1	ASSVGQGGETQY
TRBV7-2	14	TRBJ2-1	NA	NA	ASSLVGSGLYNEQF
TRBV7-2	17	TRBJ2-2	NA	TRBD2	ASSLAPSGRAAGTGELF
TRBV27	13	TRBJ2-1	once	TRBD2	ASSLAGASRNEQF
TRBV19	12	TRBJ1-1	NA	NA	ASTGTSANTEAF
TRBV18	14	TRBJ2-7	few	TRBD1	ASSPRQGTAPYEQY
TRBV5-6	11	TRBJ1-2	NA	NA	ASSRGGLNGYT
TRBV27	14	TRBJ2-1	NA	TRBD1	ASSLRGTGRYNEQF
TRBV27	12	TRBJ2-7	NA	NA	ASSLLASSYEQY
TRBV9	13	TRBJ2-7	NA	TRBD1	ASSADWTGGSEQY
TRBV18	16	TRBJ2-6	few	TRBD1	ASSPRGTGGSGANVLT
TRBV9	13	TRBJ2-3	NA	NA	ASSVVGGVGDTQY
TRBV9	12	TRBJ1-3	few	NA	ASSDQGSGNTIY
TRBV15	13	TRBJ1-5	NA	NA	ATSRALSFNQPQH
TRBV5-4	9	TRBJ2-1	NA	NA	ASSRDNEQF
TRBV14	15	TRBJ2-3	NA	TRBD2	ASSQWGLAGLTDTQY
TRBV11-2	12	TRBJ1-1	NA	TRBD1	ASSTQPGTAEAF
TRBV28	11	TRBJ2-4	NA	TRBD2	ASSFGLVGIQY
TRBV2	12	TRBJ2-1	few	TRBD2	ASSAGLAANEQF
TRBV19	11	TRBJ1-1	NA	NA	ASSIFLNTEAF
TRBV6-6	14	TRBJ1-3	NA	NA	ASSYPTDIPGNTIY
TRBV2	13	TRBJ1-2	NA	TRBD1	ASSRGHDRGGGYT
TRBV15	13	TRBJ2-1	NA	TRBD1	ATSIGTGDVNEQF
TRBV28	11	TRBJ1-1	few	NA	ASIHSQGTGAF
TRBV6-5	13	TRBJ1-2	few	TRBD1	ASRPDREENYGYT
TRBV14	13	TRBJ2-5	few	NA	ASSRLSRGGETQY
TRBV6-1	12	TRBJ2-3	once	TRBD2	ASGASGRPDTQY
TRBV19	12	TRBJ2-5	NA	NA	ASSLLSGQETQY
TRBV19	13	TRBJ2-1	NA	TRBD2	ASTPASGKGSEQF
TRBV28	11	TRBJ1-2	NA	NA	ASKQLLFYGYT
TRBV7-7	15	TRBJ2-1	NA	TRBD2	ASSLAGGAGGPGEQF
TRBV9	14	TRBJ2-3	NA	TRBD2	ASSSTRTSGTDTQY
TRBV9	12	TRBJ1-3	NA	NA	ASTGSGNGNTIY
TRBV2	13	TRBJ2-7	few	TRBD1	ASSASGTGAYEQY
TRBV30	9	TRBJ2-5	NA	TRBD1	ASHRGETQY
TRBV30	10	TRBJ2-4	NA	TRBD1	AWEDRRHIQY
TRBV19	14	TRBJ2-1	NA	TRBD1	ASSIDKGASYNEQF
TRBV4-1	13	TRBJ1-1	NA	TRBD1	ASSQDRQGVTEAF
TRBV27	16	TRBJ2-3	once	TRBD1	ASSLTTNPGQNTDTQY
TRBV25-1	11	TRBJ2-5	NA	TRBD1	ASRQGARETQY
TRBV19	12	TRBJ2-1	NA	NA	ASSIGLRGMEQF
TRBV10-1	12	TRBJ2-3	NA	NA	ASSDQTEGDTQY